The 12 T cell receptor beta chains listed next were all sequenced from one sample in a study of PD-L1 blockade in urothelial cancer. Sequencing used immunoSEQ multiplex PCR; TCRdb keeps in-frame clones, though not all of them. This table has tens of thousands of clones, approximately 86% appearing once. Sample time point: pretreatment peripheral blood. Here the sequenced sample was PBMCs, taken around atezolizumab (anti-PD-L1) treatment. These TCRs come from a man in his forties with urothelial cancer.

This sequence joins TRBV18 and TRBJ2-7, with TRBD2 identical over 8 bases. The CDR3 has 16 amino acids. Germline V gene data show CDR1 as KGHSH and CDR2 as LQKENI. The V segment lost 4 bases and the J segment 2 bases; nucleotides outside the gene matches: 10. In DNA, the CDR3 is TGTGCCAGCTCACTCAGGGGCGGGAGGACCGCCTACGAGCAGTACTTC. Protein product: CASSLRGGRTAYEQYF.

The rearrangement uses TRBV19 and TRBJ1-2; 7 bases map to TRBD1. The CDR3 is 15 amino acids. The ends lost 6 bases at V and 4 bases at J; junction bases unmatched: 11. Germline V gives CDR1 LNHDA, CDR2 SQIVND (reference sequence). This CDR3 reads CASRPEQQGTYGYTF. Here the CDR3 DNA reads TGTGCCAGTAGGCCCGAGCAACAGGGGACCTATGGCTACACCTTC.

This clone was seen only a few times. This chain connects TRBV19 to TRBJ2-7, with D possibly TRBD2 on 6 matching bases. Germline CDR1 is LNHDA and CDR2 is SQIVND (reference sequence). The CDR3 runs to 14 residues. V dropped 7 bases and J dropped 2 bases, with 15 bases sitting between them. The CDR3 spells CASKVQGGPYEQYF. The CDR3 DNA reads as TGTGCCAGTAAGGTGCAGGGAGGCCCCTACGAGCAGTACTTC.

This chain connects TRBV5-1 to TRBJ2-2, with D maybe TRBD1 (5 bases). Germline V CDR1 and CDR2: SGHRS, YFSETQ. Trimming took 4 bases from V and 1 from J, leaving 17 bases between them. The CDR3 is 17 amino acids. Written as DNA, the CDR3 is TGCGCCAGCAGCCTGAGACCCGGGCAGGGGAACACCGGGGAGCTGTTTTTT. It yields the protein CASSLRPGQGNTGELFF.

CDR3 protein: CASSSGLASYEQYF. CDR3 bases: TGTGCCAGCAGTTCCGGGCTAGCTTCCTACGAGCAGTACTTC. V usage is TRBV27 and J usage is TRBJ2-7; a possible D gene is TRBD2 (5 bases). The CDR3 sequence is 14 residues long. V lost 4 bases, J lost 1 base, and 11 bases lay in between. Germline CDR1 and CDR2: MNHEY and SMNVEV (reference sequence).

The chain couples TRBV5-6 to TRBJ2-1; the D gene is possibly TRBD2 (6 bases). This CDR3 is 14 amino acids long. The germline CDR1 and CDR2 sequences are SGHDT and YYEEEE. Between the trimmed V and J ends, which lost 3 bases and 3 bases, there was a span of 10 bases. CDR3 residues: CASSWGLDYNEQFF. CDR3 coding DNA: TGTGCCAGCAGCTGGGGACTCGACTACAATGAGCAGTTCTTC.

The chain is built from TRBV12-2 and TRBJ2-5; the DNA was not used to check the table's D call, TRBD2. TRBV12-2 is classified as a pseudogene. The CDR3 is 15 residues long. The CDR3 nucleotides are TGTGCAAGTCGCCCCTGGGGGGGGTTGGGAGAGACCCAGTACTTC. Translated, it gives CASRPWGGLGETQYF.

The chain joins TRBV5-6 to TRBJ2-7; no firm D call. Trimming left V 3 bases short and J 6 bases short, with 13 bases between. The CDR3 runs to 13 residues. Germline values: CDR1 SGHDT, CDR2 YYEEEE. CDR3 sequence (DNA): TGTGCCAGCAGCTGGTACAGTTCCCTCGAGCAGTACTTC. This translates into CASSWYSSLEQYF. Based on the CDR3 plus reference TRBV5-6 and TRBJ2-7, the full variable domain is DAGVTQSPTHLIKTRGQQVTLRCSPKSGHDTVSWYQQALGQGPQFIFQYYEEEERQRGNFPDRFSGHQFPNYSSELNVNALLLGDSALYLCASSWYSSLEQYFGPGTRLTVT.

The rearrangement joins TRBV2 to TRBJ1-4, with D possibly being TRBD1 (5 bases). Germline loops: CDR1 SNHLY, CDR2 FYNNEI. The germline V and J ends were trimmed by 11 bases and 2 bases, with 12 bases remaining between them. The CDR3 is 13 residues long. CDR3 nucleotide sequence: TGTGCCTCCTATAGGGGCACTAATGAAAAACTGTTTTTT. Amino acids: CASYRGTNEKLFF.

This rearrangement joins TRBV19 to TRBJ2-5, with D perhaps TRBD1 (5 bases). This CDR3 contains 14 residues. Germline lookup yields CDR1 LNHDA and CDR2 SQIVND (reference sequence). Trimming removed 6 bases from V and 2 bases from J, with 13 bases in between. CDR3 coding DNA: TGTGCCAGTAGGCAGGGCGGTTTACAAGAGACCCAGTACTTC. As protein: CASRQGGLQETQYF. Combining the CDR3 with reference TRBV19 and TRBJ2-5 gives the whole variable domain DGGITQSPKYLFRKEGQNVTLSCEQNLNHDAMYWYRQDPGQGLRLIYYSQIVNDFQKGDIAEGYSVSREKKESFPLTVTSAQKNPTAFYLCASRQGGLQETQYFGPGTRLLVL.

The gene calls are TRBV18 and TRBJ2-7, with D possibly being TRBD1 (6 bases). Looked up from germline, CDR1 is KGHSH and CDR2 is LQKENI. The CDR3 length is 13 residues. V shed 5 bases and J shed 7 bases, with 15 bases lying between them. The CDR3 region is CASSGTQGGEQYF. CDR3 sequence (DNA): TGTGCCAGCTCAGGGACACAAGGCGGAGAGCAGTACTTC.

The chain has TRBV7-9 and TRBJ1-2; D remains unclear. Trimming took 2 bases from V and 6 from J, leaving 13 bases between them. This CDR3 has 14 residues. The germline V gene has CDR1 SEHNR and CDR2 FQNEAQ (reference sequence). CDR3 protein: CASSLNLGVHGYTF. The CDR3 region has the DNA TGTGCCAGCAGCTTAAACTTGGGCGTTCATGGCTACACCTTC. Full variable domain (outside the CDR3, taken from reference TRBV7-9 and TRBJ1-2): DTGVSQNPRHKITKRGQNVTFRCDPISEHNRLYWYRQTLGQGPEFLTYFQNEAQLEKSRLLSDRFSAERPKGSFSTLEIQRTEQGDSAMYLCASSLNLGVHGYTFGSGTRLTVV.